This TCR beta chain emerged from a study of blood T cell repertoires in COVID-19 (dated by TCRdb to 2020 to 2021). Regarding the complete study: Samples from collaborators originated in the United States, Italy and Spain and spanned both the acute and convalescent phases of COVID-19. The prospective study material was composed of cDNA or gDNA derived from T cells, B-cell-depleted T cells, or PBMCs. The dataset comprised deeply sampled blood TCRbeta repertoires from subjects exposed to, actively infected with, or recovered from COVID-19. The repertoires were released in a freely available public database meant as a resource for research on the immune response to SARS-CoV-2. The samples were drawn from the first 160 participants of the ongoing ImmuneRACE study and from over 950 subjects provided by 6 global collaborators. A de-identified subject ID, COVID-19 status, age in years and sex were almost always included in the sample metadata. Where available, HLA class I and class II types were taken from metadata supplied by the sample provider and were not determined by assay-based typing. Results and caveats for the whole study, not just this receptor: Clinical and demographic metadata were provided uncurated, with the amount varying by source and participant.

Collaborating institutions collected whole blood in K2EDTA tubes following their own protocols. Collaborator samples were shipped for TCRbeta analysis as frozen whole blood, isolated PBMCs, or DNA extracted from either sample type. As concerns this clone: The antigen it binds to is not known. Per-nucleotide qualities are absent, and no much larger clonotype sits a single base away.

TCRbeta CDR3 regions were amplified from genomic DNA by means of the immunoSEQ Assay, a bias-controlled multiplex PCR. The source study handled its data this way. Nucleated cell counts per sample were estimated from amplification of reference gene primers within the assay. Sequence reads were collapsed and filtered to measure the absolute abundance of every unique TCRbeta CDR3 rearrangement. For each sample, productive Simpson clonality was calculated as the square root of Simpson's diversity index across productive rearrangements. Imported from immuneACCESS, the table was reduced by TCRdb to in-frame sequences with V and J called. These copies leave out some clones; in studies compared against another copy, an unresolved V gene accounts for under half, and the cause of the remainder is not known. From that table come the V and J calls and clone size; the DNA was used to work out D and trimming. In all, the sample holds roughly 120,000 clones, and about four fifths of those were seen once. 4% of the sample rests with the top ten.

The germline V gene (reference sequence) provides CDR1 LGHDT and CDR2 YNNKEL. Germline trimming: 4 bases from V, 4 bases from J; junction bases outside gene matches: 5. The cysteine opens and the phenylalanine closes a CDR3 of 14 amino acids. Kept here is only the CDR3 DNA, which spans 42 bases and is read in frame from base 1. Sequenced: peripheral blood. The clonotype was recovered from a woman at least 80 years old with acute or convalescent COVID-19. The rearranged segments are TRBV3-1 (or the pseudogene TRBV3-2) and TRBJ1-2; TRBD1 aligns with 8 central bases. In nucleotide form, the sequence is TGTGCCAGCAGCCTTTCCGGGACAGGCTATGGCTACACCTTC. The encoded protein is CASSLSGTGYGYTF.